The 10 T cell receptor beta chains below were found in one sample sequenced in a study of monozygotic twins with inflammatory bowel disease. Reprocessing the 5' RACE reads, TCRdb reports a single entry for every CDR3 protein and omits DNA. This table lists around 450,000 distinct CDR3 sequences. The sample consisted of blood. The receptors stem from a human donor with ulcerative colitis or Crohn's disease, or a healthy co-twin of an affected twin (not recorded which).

CDR3 amino acids: CASSPPGGEQFF. The chain recombines TRBV6-5 with TRBJ2-1; TCRdb outputs TRBD1, but without DNA this stays unchecked. This CDR3 spans 12 amino acids. Germline values: CDR1 MNHEY, CDR2 SVGAGI.

The CDR3 is CSAAQRGGKAYEQYF. This chain links TRBV20-1 with TRBJ2-7; TCRdb designates TRBD1, a call that cannot be tested without DNA. Germline values: CDR1 DFQATT, CDR2 SNEGSKA (reference sequence). CDR3 length equals 15 residues.

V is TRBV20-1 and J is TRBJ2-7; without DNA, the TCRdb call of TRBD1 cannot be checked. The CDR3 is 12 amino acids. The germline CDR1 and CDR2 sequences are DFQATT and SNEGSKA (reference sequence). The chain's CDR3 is CSAHTGTHEQYF.

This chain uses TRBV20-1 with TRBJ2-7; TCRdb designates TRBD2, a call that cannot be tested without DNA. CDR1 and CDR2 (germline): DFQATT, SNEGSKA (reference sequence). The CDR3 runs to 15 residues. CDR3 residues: CSARDLGRELNGQYF.

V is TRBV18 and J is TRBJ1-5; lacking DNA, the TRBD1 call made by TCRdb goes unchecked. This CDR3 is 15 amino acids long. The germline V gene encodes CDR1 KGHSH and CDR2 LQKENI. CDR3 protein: CASPREGYSNQPQHF.

This CDR3 is CSATEAYEQYF. The chain joins TRBV29-1 to TRBJ2-7. This CDR3 region has 11 residues. Per the germline V gene, CDR1 is SQVTM and CDR2 is ANQGSEA.

The CDR3 is CASSSLGEAFF. The V and J genes are TRBV28 and TRBJ1-1. Germline V CDR1 and CDR2: MDHEN, SYDVKM. The CDR3 is 11 residues long.

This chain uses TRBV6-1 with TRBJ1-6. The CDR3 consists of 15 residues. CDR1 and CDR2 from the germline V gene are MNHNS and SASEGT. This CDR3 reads CASSPEGKLNSPLHF.

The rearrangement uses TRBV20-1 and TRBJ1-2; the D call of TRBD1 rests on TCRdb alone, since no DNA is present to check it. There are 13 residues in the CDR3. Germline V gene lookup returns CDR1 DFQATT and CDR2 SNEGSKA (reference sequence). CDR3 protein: CSAQTQEYYGYTF.

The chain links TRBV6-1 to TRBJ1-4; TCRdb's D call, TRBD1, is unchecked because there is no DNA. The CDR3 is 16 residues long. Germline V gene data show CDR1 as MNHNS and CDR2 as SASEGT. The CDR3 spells CASSLNRGGHPVELFF.